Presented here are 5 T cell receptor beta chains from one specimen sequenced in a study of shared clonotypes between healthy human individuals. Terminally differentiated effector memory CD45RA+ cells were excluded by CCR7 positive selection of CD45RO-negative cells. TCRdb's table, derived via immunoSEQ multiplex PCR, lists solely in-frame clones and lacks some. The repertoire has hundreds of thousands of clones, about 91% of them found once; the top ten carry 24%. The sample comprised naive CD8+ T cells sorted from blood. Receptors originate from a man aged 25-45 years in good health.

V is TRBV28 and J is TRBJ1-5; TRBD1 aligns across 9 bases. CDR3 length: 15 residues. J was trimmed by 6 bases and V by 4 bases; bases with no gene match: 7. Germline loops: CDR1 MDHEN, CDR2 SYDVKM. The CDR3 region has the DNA TGTGCCAGCAGTTCCAGGACAGGGGAGGGTCAGCCCCAGCATTTT. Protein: CASSSRTGEGQPQHF.

CDR3 region: CASSFTTGIGEQYF. CDR3 in DNA: TGTGCCAGCAGTTTTACTACGGGGATCGGCGAGCAGTACTTC. V usage is TRBV27 and J usage is TRBJ2-7, with a weak D call TRBD2 (5 bases). The V gene lost 3 bases and the J gene lost 6 bases, with 15 bases spanning the gap. The CDR3 sequence is 14 residues long. Germline lookup yields CDR1 MNHEY and CDR2 SMNVEV (reference sequence).

DNA of the CDR3: TGCGCCAGCAGCTTAAACGGTGGGGGAGCCTACGAGCAGTACTTC. This translates into CASSLNGGGAYEQYF. J is TRBJ2-7 and V is TRBV5-1; D possibly matches TRBD1 or TRBD2 (5 bases each). Germline V gene sequence: CDR1 SGHRS, CDR2 YFSETQ. The CDR3 is made up of 15 amino acids. The germline V and J ends were trimmed by 2 bases and 2 bases, with 14 bases remaining between them.

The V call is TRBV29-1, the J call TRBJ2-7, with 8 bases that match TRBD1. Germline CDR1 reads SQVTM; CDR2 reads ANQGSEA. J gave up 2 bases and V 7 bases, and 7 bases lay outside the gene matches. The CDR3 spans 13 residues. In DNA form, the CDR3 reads TGCAGCGCCTTGGACAGGGACCCCTACGAGCAGTACTTC. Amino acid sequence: CSALDRDPYEQYF.

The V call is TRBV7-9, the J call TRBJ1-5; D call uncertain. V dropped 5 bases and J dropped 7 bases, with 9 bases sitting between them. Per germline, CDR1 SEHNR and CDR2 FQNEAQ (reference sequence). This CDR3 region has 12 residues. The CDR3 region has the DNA TGTGCCAGCAGCCCCCTAGAACAGCCCCAGCATTTT. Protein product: CASSPLEQPQHF.